The rows below give T cell receptor beta chains drawn from one sample of a study of T cell repertoires in ileal Crohn's disease. TCRdb's copy holds only in-frame clones and misses some; the assay was immunoSEQ multiplex PCR. The sample lists around 7,900 clones, around 77% occurring once. The source material was ileal tissue. Receptors were obtained from an adult with Crohn's disease. Both conserved end residues are part of each CDR3. D genes are given only for firm matches. Clone sizes are given selectively: once, few, many, or a class where the clone is expanded.

D	size	V	J	DNA	CDR3
-	-	TRBV2	TRBJ2-2	TGTGCCAGCAGTGTTGAGGGATCGAACACCGGGGAGCTGTTTTTT	CASSVEGSNTGELFF
TRBD2	-	TRBV13	TRBJ2-1	TGTGCCAGCAGCTTCTTAGCGGGGGTGAAGGACAATGAGCAGTTCTTC	CASSFLAGVKDNEQFF
-	-	TRBV12-1	TRBJ1-1	TGTGCCAGCAGCTTCCCACAGGACCCGAACACTGAAGCTTTCTTT	CASSFPQDPNTEAFF
-	-	TRBV28	TRBJ2-5	TGTGCCAGCAGTTTGTGGTCCGGGGGCCAAGAGACCCAGTACTTC	CASSLWSGGQETQYF
-	-	TRBV7-9	TRBJ2-3	TGTGCCAGCAGCTTCCGGGGCTCGGGAGGCACAGATACGCAGTATTTT	CASSFRGSGGTDTQYF
-	-	TRBV29-1	TRBJ2-1	TGCAGCGCCGACCCCCAGGGCAATGAGCAGTTCTTC	CSADPQGNEQFF
-	-	TRBV13	TRBJ1-2	TGTGCCAGCAGCTTATCGGGCCGCCCATCGGGGGGCTACACCTTC	CASSLSGRPSGGYTF
TRBD1	-	TRBV30	TRBJ1-3	TGTGCCTGCAACGAGGCCAGGGGGAGAAGCTCTGGAAACACCATATATTTT	CACNEARGRSSGNTIYF
TRBD2	once	TRBV30	TRBJ2-1	TGTGCCTGGGGACTCGGGACTAGCAGGGGGGCCTACAATGAGCAGTTCTTC	CAWGLGTSRGAYNEQFF
-	-	TRBV7-9	TRBJ2-7	TGTGCCAGCAGCTTAGGGCCGTCGTCCTACGAGCAGTACTTC	CASSLGPSSYEQYF
TRBD1	-	TRBV7-2	TRBJ1-2	TGTGCCAGCAGCCGACCGGGACAGGGAAACTATGGCTACACCTTC	CASSRPGQGNYGYTF
-	-	TRBV19	TRBJ1-5	TGTGCCAGCTCCCGGGACTGGCATCAGCCCCAGCATTTT	CASSRDWHQPQHF
-	-	TRBV5-1	TRBJ2-3	TGCGCCAGCAGCTTAGGCGGGCGAGCGGATACGCAGTATTTT	CASSLGGRADTQYF
-	-	TRBV19	TRBJ2-1	TGTGCCAGTAACACGGGATTCAATGAGCAGTTCTTC	CASNTGFNEQFF
-	-	TRBV5-4	TRBJ2-7	TGTGCCAGCAGCTATTACGGGGTAAGGGCCCGAGAGCAGTACTTC	CASSYYGVRAREQYF
-	-	TRBV2	TRBJ1-6	TGTGCCAGCAAGGAGTCATATAATTCACCCCTCCACTTT	CASKESYNSPLHF
-	-	TRBV5-1	TRBJ1-1	TGCGCCAGCAGGGAGGGACCGAACACTGAAGCTTTCTTT	CASREGPNTEAFF
TRBD1	-	TRBV5-5	TRBJ1-2	TGTGCCAGCAGCTCCACCGGGACAGGGGGCTGGTATGGCTACACCTTC	CASSSTGTGGWYGYTF
-	-	TRBV27	TRBJ2-5	TGTGCCAGCAGGCCGGGAAATCAAGAGACCCAGTACTTC	CASRPGNQETQYF
TRBD1	-	TRBV5-4	TRBJ1-1	TGTGCCAGCAGCCAAAACCCGGGACAGGGGAGCACTGAAGCTTTCTTT	CASSQNPGQGSTEAFF
TRBD1	-	TRBV30	TRBJ2-3	TGTGCCTGGAGCCCCGGGGACAGGGACACAGATACGCAGTATTTT	CAWSPGDRDTDTQYF
TRBD1	-	TRBV7-9	TRBJ2-2	TGTGCCAGCAGCTTACTGGGACAGGGGAACACCGGGGAGCTGTTTTTT	CASSLLGQGNTGELFF
TRBD1	-	TRBV30	TRBJ1-1	TGTGCCTGGAGGCCAGGGGGCTTGAACACTGAAGCTTTCTTT	CAWRPGGLNTEAFF
-	-	TRBV14	TRBJ2-5	TGTGCCAGCAGCCAAGTGACTAAGATTTACTTC	CASSQVTKIYF
-	-	TRBV5-4	TRBJ1-1	TGTGCCAGCAGCAAAGGGACAAACACTGAAGCTTTCTTT	CASSKGTNTEAFF
TRBD1	-	TRBV19	TRBJ2-2	TGTGCCAGTAGTATTAGCAACAGGGGATTGACCGGGGAGCTGTTTTTT	CASSISNRGLTGELFF
TRBD1	-	TRBV28	TRBJ1-1	TGTGCCAACCGACCGGGACAGGGAGTATGGATGAACACTGAAGCTTTCTTT	CANRPGQGVWMNTEAFF